The next 23 T cell receptor beta chains were all read from a single sample in a study of CD8+ T cells in alopecia areata. Extracted from the samples, RNA was reverse transcribed into cDNA to serve as the sequencing template. The table came from immunoSEQ multiplex PCR; TCRdb's copy has only in-frame clones and leaves some out. The sample carries around 150,000 clones, around three fifths recorded once. Indicated treatment: oral pan-JAK inhibitor, 5-10 mg twice daily. Sequences were derived from CD4+ T cells sorted from blood, sampled at week 24, from a patient treated with tofacitinib. These receptors came from a human donor with alopecia areata.

The chain carries TRBV30 and TRBJ2-1; 10 nucleotides agree with TRBD2. The CDR3 runs to 18 residues. V was pared by 3 bases and J by 0 bases, with 11 bases of the junction left unmatched. The germline V gene has CDR1 GTSNPN and CDR2 SVGIG (reference sequence). CDR3 sequence (DNA): TGTGCCTGGAGCGTCCTAGCGGGGGCCAAAAGCTCCTACAATGAGCAGTTCTTC. Translated, it gives CAWSVLAGAKSSYNEQFF.

The chain employs TRBV29-1 and TRBJ1-1; D might be TRBD1 (6 bases). With 6 bases removed from V and 2 bases from J, the gap between germline ends came to 10 bases. Germline V gene sequence: CDR1 SQVTM, CDR2 ANQGSEA. The CDR3 consists of 12 residues. The CDR3 loop is CSVGDTNTEAFF. DNA for the CDR3: TGCAGCGTGGGGGACACCAACACTGAAGCTTTCTTT.

The rearrangement links TRBV29-1 to TRBJ2-2; D is tentatively TRBD1 or TRBD2 (5 bases each). This CDR3 region has 12 residues. Trimming took off 7 bases at V and 9 bases at J, with 15 bases between the two ends. Germline values: CDR1 SQVTM, CDR2 ANQGSEA. The CDR3 sequence: CSARGTSRELFF. The CDR3, as DNA: TGCAGCGCCCGAGGGACGAGTCGGGAGCTGTTTTTT.

The rearrangement uses TRBV4-2 and TRBJ2-3; 12 bases are shared with TRBD2. The CDR3 runs 18 residues. The V gene's germline CDR1 is LGHNA and CDR2 YNFKEQ. V gave up 1 base and J gave up 0 bases; unmatched junction bases: 5. The CDR3 sequence is CASSQGLAGAISTDTQYF. The CDR3 DNA reads as TGTGCCAGCAGCCAAGGACTAGCGGGGGCAATCAGCACAGATACGCAGTATTTT.

The CDR3 DNA sequence: TGCAGCGTTGAAGATACTTGGTACCCCTACAATGAGCAGTTCTTC. Protein sequence: CSVEDTWYPYNEQFF. This chain connects TRBV29-1 to TRBJ2-1; D gene unclear. This CDR3 comprises 15 residues. Germline V CDR1 and CDR2: SQVTM, ANQGSEA. V dropped 0 bases and J dropped 2 bases, with 11 bases sitting between them.

The CDR3 DNA follows: TGCGCCAGCAGCGCCTCCCCCTCAGGGGGTAGCACAGATACGCAGTATTTT. As protein: CASSASPSGGSTDTQYF. This chain uses TRBV5-1 with TRBJ2-3; TRBD1 matches 7 bases. V shed 4 bases and J 0 bases; nucleotides not matched to a gene: 11. The CDR3 extends over 17 amino acids. Germline CDR1 is SGHRS and CDR2 is YFSETQ.

As concerns this clone: The sample carries other DNA sequences with the same CDR3. CDR3 protein: CSVKGQGNTEAFF. In DNA, the CDR3 is TGCAGCGTAAAGGGACAGGGGAACACTGAAGCTTTCTTT. This chain uses TRBV29-1 with TRBJ1-1; 9 nucleotides match TRBD1. The germline V gene encodes CDR1 SQVTM and CDR2 ANQGSEA. CDR3 size: 13 residues. V was clipped by 6 bases and J by 1 base; unmatched bases: 3.

The chain has TRBV5-1 and TRBJ1-5; no definite D call. The V gene lost 2 bases and the J gene lost 5 bases, with 11 bases spanning the gap. The CDR3 covers 14 residues. The germline gives CDR1 SGHRS, CDR2 YFSETQ. CDR3 DNA sequence: TGCGCCAGCAGCTTAGGAGCTGGGTATCAGCCCCAGCATTTT. It yields the protein CASSLGAGYQPQHF.

This chain joins TRBV29-1 and TRBJ1-5; no clear D gene. Germline V gene sequence: CDR1 SQVTM, CDR2 ANQGSEA. V lost 4 bases and J lost 0, with 7 bases in between. The CDR3 sequence is 13 residues long. The CDR3 region has the DNA TGCAGCGTTGGAGAAAATAGCAATCAGCCCCAGCATTTT. Translation: CSVGENSNQPQHF.

The chain employs TRBV5-6 and TRBJ1-2; D may be TRBD1 (6 bases). Germline values: CDR1 SGHDT, CDR2 YYEEEE. V dropped 4 bases and J dropped 3 bases, with 16 bases sitting between them. The CDR3 loop spans 15 amino acids. CDR3 loop: CASSLGGHGDYGYTF. Written as DNA, the CDR3 is TGTGCCAGCAGCCTGGGGGGACACGGGGACTATGGCTACACCTTC.

The CDR3, as DNA: TGTGCCTGGAGGACTAGCTCGGGCACCGGGGAGCTGTTTTTT. This codes for CAWRTSSGTGELFF. The rearrangement joins TRBV30 to TRBJ2-2; 7 nucleotides line up with TRBD2. Germline assignment: CDR1 GTSNPN and CDR2 SVGIG (reference sequence). This CDR3 spans 14 amino acids. Unmatched junction bases numbered 5, after V lost 3 bases and J lost 4 bases.

The chain couples TRBV30 to TRBJ1-3, with D possibly being TRBD1 (6 bases). Germline CDR1 GTSNPN, CDR2 SVGIG (reference sequence). The CDR3 covers 15 residues. V was shortened by 0 bases and J by 2 bases, with 11 bases between the two germline ends. The DNA of the CDR3 is TGTGCCTGGAGTGTCCCGACAGGAGCTGGAAACACCATATATTTT. Its protein product is CAWSVPTGAGNTIYF.

The chain is built from TRBV30 and TRBJ1-2; weak D call: TRBD1 (5 bases). The CDR3 consists of 12 residues. Trimming shortened V by 1 base and J by 12 bases, and 15 bases separated the two germline ends. Germline V gene lookup returns CDR1 GTSNPN and CDR2 SVGIG (reference sequence). The CDR3 region has the DNA TGTGCCTGGAGTGAGGGGTGGGGTTGGCACACCTTC. It codes for CAWSEGWGWHTF. Variable domain in full (rest from reference TRBV30 and TRBJ1-2): SQTIHQWPATLVQPVGSPLSLECTVEGTSNPNLYWYRQAAGRGLQLLFYSVGIGQISSEVPQNLSASRPQDRQFILSSKKLLLSDSGFYLCAWSEGWGWHTFGSGTRLTVV.

The rearrangement links TRBV15 to TRBJ2-5, with a weak D call TRBD1 (6 bases). The CDR3 contains 12 residues. Per the germline V gene, CDR1 is LNHNV and CDR2 is YYDKDF (reference sequence). The ends were cut back, 8 bases at V and 3 bases at J, with 10 bases in the middle. The CDR3 nucleotides are TGTGCCACCGGGACAAAAAAAGAGACCCAGTACTTC. Translating gives CATGTKKETQYF. The variable domain in full, completed from reference TRBV15 and TRBJ2-5, reads DAMVIQNPRYQVTQFGKPVTLSCSQTLNHNVMYWYQQKSSQAPKLLFHYYDKDFNNEADTPDNFQSRRPNTSFCFLDIRSPGLGDTAMYLCATGTKKETQYFGPGTRLLVL.

This clone was observed a handful of times. V usage is TRBV5-1 and J usage is TRBJ2-4; either TRBD1 or TRBD2 may supply D (5 bases each). Germline V gives CDR1 SGHRS, CDR2 YFSETQ. The V and J ends lost 5 bases and 7 bases respectively, with 16 bases between them. The length of the CDR3 is 14 residues. The CDR3 nucleotides are TGCGCCAGCAGTCCTGGGACCGATATGAACATTCAGTACTTC. Its translation is CASSPGTDMNIQYF.

This clone was found once. V usage is TRBV9 and J usage is TRBJ1-1; D remains unclear. The germline gives CDR1 SGDLS, CDR2 YYNGEE. The CDR3 is 13 amino acids. The ends were cut back, 1 base at V and 0 bases at J, with 4 bases in the middle. The CDR3: CASSVTVNTEAFF. The CDR3, as DNA: TGTGCCAGCAGCGTAACAGTGAACACTGAAGCTTTCTTT.

V is TRBV5-1 and J is TRBJ1-2; the D gene is possibly TRBD1 (5 bases). Trimming cost V 4 bases and J 5 bases, with 12 bases left between them. CDR1 SGHRS and CDR2 YFSETQ come from the germline V gene. This CDR3 spans 13 amino acids. The CDR3 spells CASSVRGEYGYTF. DNA for the CDR3: TGCGCCAGCAGCGTAAGGGGCGAGTATGGCTACACCTTC.

The CDR3 coding sequence is TGTGCCAGTCGGGACAGGGGAGGCAGTAGTGAAGCTTTCTTT. It codes for CASRDRGGSSEAFF. The chain joins TRBV19 to TRBJ1-1, with 10 bases that match TRBD1. The CDR3 is 14 amino acids. Trimming took 8 bases from V and 7 from J; bases not matched to a gene: 10. The germline V gene has CDR1 LNHDA and CDR2 SQIVND (reference sequence).

This chain connects TRBV2 to TRBJ2-3; D may be TRBD1 (5 bases). CDR3 length equals 15 residues. The V and J ends lost 1 base and 2 bases respectively, with 10 bases between them. CDR1 is SNHLY, CDR2 FYNNEI, per germline. This CDR3 is CASSEGGYFTDTQYF. The CDR3 DNA reads as TGTGCCAGCAGTGAAGGGGGCTATTTCACAGATACGCAGTATTTT.

V usage is TRBV27 and J usage is TRBJ1-5; TRBD1 matches 10 bases. Trimming cost V 4 bases and J 9 bases; bases outside gene matches: 6. CDR3 size: 14 residues. Germline CDR1 and CDR2: MNHEY and SMNVEV (reference sequence). CDR3 nucleotides: TGTGCCAGCAGTTCCCGACAGGGGGCCATGCCCCAGCATTTT. This translates into CASSSRQGAMPQHF.

This clone was seen a few times. CDR3 amino acids: CSGGAGASGTQYF. CDR3 DNA: TGCAGCGGGGGGGCCGGGGCAAGTGGGACCCAGTACTTC. This rearrangement joins TRBV29-1 to TRBJ2-5; either TRBD1 or TRBD2 may fit D (6 bases each). V was trimmed by 7 bases and J by 7 bases, leaving 19 bases between them. The germline V gene encodes CDR1 SQVTM and CDR2 ANQGSEA. This CDR3 spans 13 amino acids.

V and J are TRBV18 and TRBJ1-2; TRBD1 matches 7 bases. V dropped 3 bases and J dropped 8; count of bases not matched to a gene: 6. Germline V CDR1 and CDR2: KGHSH, LQKENI. The CDR3 length is 13 residues. This chain's CDR3 is CASSPEGARGYTF. Written as DNA, the CDR3 is TGTGCCAGCTCACCGGAGGGGGCTAGAGGCTACACCTTC. The variable domain in full, completed from reference TRBV18 and TRBJ1-2, reads NAGVMQNPRHLVRRRGQEARLRCSPMKGHSHVYWYRQLPEEGLKFMVYLQKENIIDESGMPKERFSAEFPKEGPSILRIQQVVRGDSAAYFCASSPEGARGYTFGSGTRLTVV.

The chain combines TRBV11-2 with TRBJ1-1; D is uncertain. CDR3 length: 13 amino acids. Between the trimmed V and J ends, which lost 0 bases and 4 bases, there was a span of 6 bases. The germline V gene has CDR1 SGHAT and CDR2 FQNNGV. The CDR3 region is CASSLDLGTEAFF. In nucleotides, the CDR3 is TGTGCCAGCAGCTTAGACTTGGGCACTGAAGCTTTCTTT.